Listed here are 23 T cell receptor beta chains from one sample, sequenced in a study of CD8 T cells in Susac syndrome. Random hexamers were used to reverse transcribe the RNA input (roughly 0.5 to 1 ug). TCRdb re-called the immunoSEQ multiplex PCR reads with MiXCR, one entry per CDR3 protein. Among about 300,000 distinct CDR3 sequences listed, 70% to 90% were seen once. The sample comprised CD8+ T cells from PBMCs. The receptors stem from a human donor with multiple sclerosis.

V is TRBV6-5 and J is TRBJ2-1; possibly TRBD2 for D (6 bases). V lost 6 bases to trimming and J lost 5 bases, with 14 bases between them. This CDR3 comprises 14 residues. Germline V gives CDR1 MNHEY, CDR2 SVGAGI. As DNA, the CDR3 is TGTGCCAGCAGGGTGGATGCGGGGAACAATGAGCAGTTCTTC. It is translated as CASRVDAGNNEQFF.

CDR3 bases: TGTGCCAGCAGTTACGCGGTAGCGGGAGGAGTTGAGCAGTTCTTC. The encoded protein is CASSYAVAGGVEQFF. V is TRBV6-5 and J is TRBJ2-1; TRBD2 aligns across 10 bases. Germline CDR1 is MNHEY and CDR2 is SVGAGI. With V trimmed by 2 bases and J by 9 bases, 7 bases remained unmatched. The CDR3 runs to 15 residues.

V and J are TRBV20-1 and TRBJ2-6; D is unclear. This CDR3 is built from 15 residues. Trimming left V 0 bases short and J 13 bases short, with 19 bases between. The germline gives CDR1 DFQATT, CDR2 SNEGSKA (reference sequence). Here the CDR3 reads CSARDVNTPFVVLTF. CDR3 DNA sequence: TGCAGTGCTAGAGATGTCAATACTCCTTTCGTTGTCCTGACTTTC.

This chain connects TRBV7-9 to TRBJ2-1, with D unresolved. The V and J ends lost 7 bases and 1 base respectively, with 14 bases between them. Per the germline V gene, CDR1 is SEHNR and CDR2 is FQNEAQ (reference sequence). The CDR3 has 15 amino acids. The CDR3 is CASTPTLGSYNEQFF. The CDR3 DNA is TGTGCCAGCACCCCTACCCTAGGTTCCTACAATGAGCAGTTCTTC.

CDR3 protein: CASSDTPKGKAFF. In nucleotides, the CDR3 is TGTGCCAGCAGTGACACTCCTAAGGGTAAGGCTTTCTTT. The gene calls are TRBV28 and TRBJ1-1; no firm D call. Trimming removed 5 bases at V and 11 bases at J, with 18 bases between. Germline V gene data show CDR1 as MDHEN and CDR2 as SYDVKM. This CDR3 has 13 amino acids.

The V gene is TRBV4-3, the J gene TRBJ2-5; TRBD2 agrees at 7 bases. CDR1 LGHNA and CDR2 YSLEER come from the germline V gene. The CDR3 runs 17 residues. Trimming removed 0 bases from V and 0 bases from J; junction bases left unmatched: 7. CDR3 sequence (DNA): TGCGCCAGCAGCCAAGATCTGGAGCGGGGCCACCAAGAGACCCAGTACTTC. Translating it yields CASSQDLERGHQETQYF.

The DNA of the CDR3 is TGTGCCAGCAGACTGGAGTGGGGGGACTACAATGAGCAGTTCTTC. Amino acids: CASRLEWGDYNEQFF. The rearrangement links TRBV7-2 to TRBJ2-1, with D maybe TRBD2 (6 bases). Trimming cost V 6 bases and J 3 bases, with 15 bases left between them. Germline CDR1 SGHTA, CDR2 FQGNSA. This CDR3 contains 15 residues.

The genes are TRBV20-1 and TRBJ1-2; the D gene is possibly TRBD1 (5 bases). The CDR3 runs to 15 residues. The germline V gene has CDR1 DFQATT and CDR2 SNEGSKA (reference sequence). Trimming pared 0 bases from V and 2 bases from J, leaving 13 bases between. CDR3 sequence: CSARDPREENYGYTF. CDR3 bases: TGCAGTGCTAGAGATCCCAGGGAGGAAAACTATGGCTACACCTTC.

The CDR3 region has the DNA TGTGCCACCAGCAGAGATCGGGGAGGCCAAGAGACCCAGTACTTC. This sequence encodes CATSRDRGGQETQYF. The chain recombines TRBV15 with TRBJ2-5; a weak D match, TRBD2 (6 bases). CDR3 length: 15 residues. V was cut by 0 bases and J by 1 base, with 9 bases left in between. Germline lookup yields CDR1 LNHNV and CDR2 YYDKDF (reference sequence).

The J gene is TRBJ1-6, the V gene TRBV19, with D perhaps TRBD1 (5 bases). The CDR3 consists of 15 residues. Per germline, CDR1 LNHDA and CDR2 SQIVND (reference sequence). The V and J ends lost 4 bases and 8 bases respectively, with 15 bases between them. The CDR3 reads CASSTTGGDYSPLHF. In nucleotides, the CDR3 is TGTGCCAGTAGTACCACCGGGGGTGATTATTCACCCCTCCACTTT. Filled out from reference TRBV19 and TRBJ1-6, the complete variable domain reads DGGITQSPKYLFRKEGQNVTLSCEQNLNHDAMYWYRQDPGQGLRLIYYSQIVNDFQKGDIAEGYSVSREKKESFPLTVTSAQKNPTAFYLCASSTTGGDYSPLHFGNGTRLTVT.

The gene calls are TRBV20-1 and TRBJ2-1; 12 bases are shared with TRBD2. The germline V gene encodes CDR1 DFQATT and CDR2 SNEGSKA (reference sequence). V lost 5 bases, J lost 3 bases, and 8 bases stayed unmatched. The CDR3 consists of 16 residues. The CDR3 nucleotides read TGCAGTGCTCGGAGACTAGCGGGAGCGTACTACAATGAGCAGTTCTTC. Its translation: CSARRLAGAYYNEQFF.

V usage is TRBV12-3 or TRBV12-4 and J usage is TRBJ2-1, with TRBD2 identical over 11 bases. The CDR3 loop spans 16 amino acids. The V gene end was trimmed by 7 bases and the J gene end by 0 bases; junction bases not matched to a gene: 5. CDR3 DNA sequence: TGTGCCAGCACTGATACTAGCGGGAGCTCCTACAATGAGCAGTTCTTC. Residues: CASTDTSGSSYNEQFF.

J is TRBJ2-1 and V is TRBV28, with TRBD2 as a possible D gene (6 bases). The CDR3 runs 16 residues. V was pared by 0 bases and J by 7 bases, with 16 bases between. Germline V gene sequence: CDR1 MDHEN, CDR2 SYDVKM. For the CDR3, the DNA is TGTGCCAGCAGTTTATGGCCGGGAGAGAAGGTTAATGAGCAGTTCTTC. Amino acids: CASSLWPGEKVNEQFF.

The rearrangement joins TRBV15 to TRBJ1-5, with D possibly TRBD1 on 5 matching bases. The CDR3 loop spans 15 amino acids. Germline lookup yields CDR1 LNHNV and CDR2 YYDKDF (reference sequence). With 1 base removed from V and 1 base from J, the gap between germline ends came to 8 bases. CDR3 in amino acids: CATSRGGDSNQPQHF. The CDR3 DNA is TGTGCCACCAGCAGAGGTGGGGACAGCAATCAGCCCCAGCATTTT. The full variable domain, rest sourced from reference TRBV15 and TRBJ1-5, is DAMVIQNPRYQVTQFGKPVTLSCSQTLNHNVMYWYQQKSSQAPKLLFHYYDKDFNNEADTPDNFQSRRPNTSFCFLDIRSPGLGDTAMYLCATSRGGDSNQPQHFGDGTRLSIL.

The J gene is TRBJ2-1, the V gene TRBV4-3; no clear D. Trimming shortened V by 5 bases and J by 3 bases, and 8 bases separated the two germline ends. The CDR3 loop spans 13 amino acids. Germline V gives CDR1 LGHNA, CDR2 YSLEER. Here the CDR3 reads CASSVRGYNEQFF. The CDR3 DNA reads TGCGCCAGCAGCGTAAGAGGCTACAATGAGCAGTTCTTC.

This clonotype was detected only once. This chain uses TRBV7-2 with TRBJ2-3; 11 positions agree with TRBD2. Germline V gene sequence: CDR1 SGHTA, CDR2 FQGNSA. The ends lost 5 bases at V and 2 bases at J; junction bases unmatched: 6. The CDR3 consists of 16 residues. CDR3 coding DNA: TGTGCCAGCAGCCGTTTAGCGGGGGGGGCCACAGATACGCAGTATTTT. As protein: CASSRLAGGATDTQYF.

The V and J genes are TRBV19 and TRBJ2-5; 13 bases fit TRBD2. V shed 3 bases, J shed 4 bases, and the junction held 8 bases outside the gene matches. CDR1 and CDR2 from the germline V gene are LNHDA and SQIVND (reference sequence). This CDR3 has 17 amino acids. The CDR3 region is CASSIGTSGIRTETQYF. Written as DNA, the CDR3 is TGTGCCAGTAGTATTGGGACTAGCGGGATCCGAACAGAGACCCAGTACTTC.

The rearrangement links TRBV27 to TRBJ2-3; no clear D. V was trimmed by 5 bases and J by 4 bases, leaving 16 bases between them. The germline V gene has CDR1 MNHEY and CDR2 SMNVEV (reference sequence). This CDR3 is built from 15 residues. In nucleotides, the CDR3 is TGTGCCAGCAGTCGGACCTTCCAGACGGCAGATACGCAGTATTTT. It yields the protein CASSRTFQTADTQYF.

In nucleotides, the CDR3 is TGTGCCAGCAGCTATTCTAGCGGGAGCCCTAACAATGAGCAGTTCTTC. It encodes CASSYSSGSPNNEQFF. V usage is TRBV7-8 and J usage is TRBJ2-1; 10 nucleotides align to TRBD2. V trimming: 4 bases; J trimming: 5 bases; junction bases outside the gene matches: 8. Germline V lookup: CDR1 SGHVS, CDR2 FQNEAQ. This CDR3 contains 16 residues.

The J gene is TRBJ2-1, the V gene TRBV19; TRBD1 might be the D (6 bases). CDR1 is LNHDA, CDR2 SQIVND, per germline (reference sequence). The V and J ends lost 1 base and 9 bases respectively, with 7 bases between them. CDR3 length: 12 residues. The CDR3 DNA reads TGTGCCAGTAGTATAGGAGGGGGTGAGCAGTTCTTC. It specifies CASSIGGGEQFF.

V usage is TRBV29-1 and J usage is TRBJ2-3; D remains unclear. The germline V gene encodes CDR1 SQVTM and CDR2 ANQGSEA. This CDR3 region has 12 residues. The V end was cut by 3 bases, the J end by 3 bases, with 7 bases between. In DNA form, the CDR3 reads TGCAGCGTTGATAGTGCGACAGATACGCAGTATTTT. Its protein is CSVDSATDTQYF.

CDR3 region: CASSLGGGNGYEQYF. CDR3 bases: TGTGCCAGCAGCTTAGGCGGAGGAAATGGCTACGAGCAGTACTTC. This rearrangement joins TRBV13 to TRBJ2-7; weak D call: TRBD2 (5 bases). The length of the CDR3 is 15 residues. V dropped 0 bases and J dropped 3 bases, with 12 bases sitting between them. Germline CDR1 PRHDT, CDR2 FYEKMQ (reference sequence). The variable domain in full, with the rest retrieved from reference TRBV13 and TRBJ2-7, is AAGVIQSPRHLIKEKRETATLKCYPIPRHDTVYWYQQGPGQDPQFLISFYEKMQSDKGSIPDRFSAQQFSDYHSELNMSSLELGDSALYFCASSLGGGNGYEQYFGPGTRLTVT.

The V and J genes are TRBV6-1 and TRBJ2-3; 8 bases fit TRBD2. Per the germline V gene, CDR1 is MNHNS and CDR2 is SASEGT. The ends lost 0 bases at V and 3 bases at J; junction bases unmatched: 8. CDR3 length equals 17 residues. In DNA, the CDR3 is TGTGCCAGCAGTGAAGCGCGGCGGGAGGTACTAACAGATACGCAGTATTTT. Residues: CASSEARREVLTDTQYF.